The 3 T cell receptor beta chains given below trace back to one sample, sequenced in a study of T cell responses to AZD1222 COVID-19 vaccine (dated by TCRdb to the early 2020s). Library method: the immunoSEQ multiplex PCR assay. TCRdb took over this immuneACCESS table, retaining in-frame rearrangements with V and J assigned. Such tables are incomplete; in checked studies, under half of the missing clones stem from an unresolved V gene, and the remainder is unexplained. The sample table holds about 180,000 clones, of which just over 90% were seen once. The top ten clonotypes cover about 3% of the sample. Explained via the paper, the time point label denotes: baseline before first vaccination. The sequences come from peripheral blood, collected on day 0 of AZD1222 vaccination. The receptors were sampled from an adult in good health.

The chain uses TRBV6-5 and TRBJ1-6; D possibly corresponds to TRBD1 (6 bases). Germline CDR1 reads MNHEY; CDR2 reads SVGAGI. V lost 6 bases, J lost 9 bases, and 12 bases lay in between. The CDR3 has 13 amino acids. The CDR3 coding sequence is TGTGCCAGCAGGAGGGGGGCAGCTTCACCCCTCCACTTT. Amino acid sequence: CASRRGAASPLHF.

The V call is TRBV27, the J call TRBJ2-1; a possible D gene is TRBD2 (6 bases). The germline CDR1 and CDR2 sequences are MNHEY and SMNVEV (reference sequence). This CDR3 contains 16 residues. V was trimmed by 3 bases and J by 2 bases, leaving 14 bases between them. The CDR3 DNA reads TGTGCCAGCAGTTTCCTCGGAGGGGCGACCTACAATGAGCAGTTCTTC. Protein: CASSFLGGATYNEQFF.

V gene TRBV3-1 (or the pseudogene TRBV3-2) combines with J gene TRBJ2-1; D is unresolved. Germline lookup yields CDR1 LGHDT and CDR2 YNNKEL (reference sequence). Trimming stripped 0 bases from V and 4 bases from J, with 7 bases between. This CDR3 is 14 amino acids long. In DNA form, the CDR3 reads TGTGCCAGCAGCCAAGATTACCAATACAATGAGCAGTTCTTC. This encodes CASSQDYQYNEQFF.